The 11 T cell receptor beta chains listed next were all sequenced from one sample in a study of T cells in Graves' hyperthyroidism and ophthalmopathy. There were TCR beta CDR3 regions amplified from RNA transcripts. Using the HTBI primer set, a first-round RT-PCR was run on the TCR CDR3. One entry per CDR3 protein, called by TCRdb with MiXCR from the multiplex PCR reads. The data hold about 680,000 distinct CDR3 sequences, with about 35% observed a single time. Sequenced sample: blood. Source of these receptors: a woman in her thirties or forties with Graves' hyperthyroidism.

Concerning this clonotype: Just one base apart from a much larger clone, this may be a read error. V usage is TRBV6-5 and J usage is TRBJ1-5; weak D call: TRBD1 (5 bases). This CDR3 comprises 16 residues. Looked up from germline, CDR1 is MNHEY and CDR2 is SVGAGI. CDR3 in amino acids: CAGSEGSRVSNQPQHF. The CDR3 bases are TGTGCCGGCAGTGAGGGGAGCAGGGTCAGCAATCAGCCCCAGCATTTT.

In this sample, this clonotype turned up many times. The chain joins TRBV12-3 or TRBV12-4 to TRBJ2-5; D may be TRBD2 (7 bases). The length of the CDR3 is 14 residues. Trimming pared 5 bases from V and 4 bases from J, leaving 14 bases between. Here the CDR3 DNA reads TGTGCCAGCAGTCCCCTCGGGGGGCGAGAGACCCAGTACTTC. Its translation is CASSPLGGRETQYF.

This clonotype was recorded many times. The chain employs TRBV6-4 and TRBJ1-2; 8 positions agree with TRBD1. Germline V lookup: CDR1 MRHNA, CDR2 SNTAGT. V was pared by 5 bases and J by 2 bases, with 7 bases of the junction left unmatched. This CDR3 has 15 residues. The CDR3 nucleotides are TGTGCCAGCAGTCTATGGACAGGGTCGAACTATGGCTACACCTTC. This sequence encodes CASSLWTGSNYGYTF.

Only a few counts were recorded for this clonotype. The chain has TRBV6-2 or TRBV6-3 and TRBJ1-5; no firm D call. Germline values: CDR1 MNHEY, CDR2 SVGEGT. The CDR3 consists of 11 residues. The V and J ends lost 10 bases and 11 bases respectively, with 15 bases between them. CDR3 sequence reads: CATSKAVAQHF. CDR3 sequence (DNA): TGTGCCACCTCCAAAGCAGTGGCCCAGCATTTT.

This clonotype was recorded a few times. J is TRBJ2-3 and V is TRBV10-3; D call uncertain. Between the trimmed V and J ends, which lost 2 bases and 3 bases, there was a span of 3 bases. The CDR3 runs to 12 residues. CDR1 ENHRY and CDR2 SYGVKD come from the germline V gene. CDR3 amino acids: CAISEVTDTQYF. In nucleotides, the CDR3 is TGTGCCATCAGTGAGGTTACAGATACGCAGTATTTT.

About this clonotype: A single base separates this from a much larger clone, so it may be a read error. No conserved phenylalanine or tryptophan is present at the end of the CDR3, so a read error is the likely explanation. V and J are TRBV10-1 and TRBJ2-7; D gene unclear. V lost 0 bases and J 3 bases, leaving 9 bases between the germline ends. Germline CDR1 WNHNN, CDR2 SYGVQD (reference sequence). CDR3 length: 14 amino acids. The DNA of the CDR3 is TGCGCCAGCAGTGAGTCGACGGCGAGCTACGAGCAGTACCTC. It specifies CASSESTASYEQYL.

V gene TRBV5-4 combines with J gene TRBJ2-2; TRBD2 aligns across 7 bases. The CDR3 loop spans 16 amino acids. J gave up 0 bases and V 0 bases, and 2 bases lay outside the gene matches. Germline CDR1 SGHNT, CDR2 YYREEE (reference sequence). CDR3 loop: CASSLGAGSNTGELFF. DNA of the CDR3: TGTGCCAGCAGCTTGGGAGCGGGGTCGAACACCGGGGAGCTGTTTTTT. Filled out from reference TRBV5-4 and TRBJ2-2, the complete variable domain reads ETGVTQSPTHLIKTRGQQVTLRCSSQSGHNTVSWYQQALGQGPQFIFQYYREEENGRGNFPPRFSGLQFPNYSSELNVNALELDDSALYLCASSLGAGSNTGELFFGEGSRLTVL.

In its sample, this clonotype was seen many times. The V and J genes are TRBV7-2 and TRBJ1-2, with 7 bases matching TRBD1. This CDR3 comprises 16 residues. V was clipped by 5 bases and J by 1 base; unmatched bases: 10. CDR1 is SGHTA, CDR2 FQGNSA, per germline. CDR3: CASSLTSGGNNYGYTF. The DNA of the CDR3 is TGTGCCAGCAGCCTCACGTCAGGGGGGAATAACTATGGCTACACCTTC.

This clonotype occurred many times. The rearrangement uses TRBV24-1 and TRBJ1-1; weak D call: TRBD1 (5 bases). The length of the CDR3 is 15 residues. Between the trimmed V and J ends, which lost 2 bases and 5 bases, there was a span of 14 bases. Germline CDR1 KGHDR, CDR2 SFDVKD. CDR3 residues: CATSDSRGLGTEAFF. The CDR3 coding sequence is TGTGCCACCAGTGATTCTCGGGGGTTGGGAACTGAAGCTTTCTTT.

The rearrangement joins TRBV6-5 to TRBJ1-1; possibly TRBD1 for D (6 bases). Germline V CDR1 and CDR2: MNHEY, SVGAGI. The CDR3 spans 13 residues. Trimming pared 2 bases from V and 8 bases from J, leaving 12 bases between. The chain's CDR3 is CASSYRETGEAFF. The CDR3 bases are TGTGCCAGCAGTTACCGCGAGACAGGAGAAGCTTTCTTT.

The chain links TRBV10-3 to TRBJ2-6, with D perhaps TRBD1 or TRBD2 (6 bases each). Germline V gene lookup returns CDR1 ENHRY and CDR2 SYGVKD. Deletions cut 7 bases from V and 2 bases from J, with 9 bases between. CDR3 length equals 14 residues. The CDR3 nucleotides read TGTGCCATCATGGGGGGCGCTGGGGCCAACGTCCTGACTTTC. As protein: CAIMGGAGANVLTF.